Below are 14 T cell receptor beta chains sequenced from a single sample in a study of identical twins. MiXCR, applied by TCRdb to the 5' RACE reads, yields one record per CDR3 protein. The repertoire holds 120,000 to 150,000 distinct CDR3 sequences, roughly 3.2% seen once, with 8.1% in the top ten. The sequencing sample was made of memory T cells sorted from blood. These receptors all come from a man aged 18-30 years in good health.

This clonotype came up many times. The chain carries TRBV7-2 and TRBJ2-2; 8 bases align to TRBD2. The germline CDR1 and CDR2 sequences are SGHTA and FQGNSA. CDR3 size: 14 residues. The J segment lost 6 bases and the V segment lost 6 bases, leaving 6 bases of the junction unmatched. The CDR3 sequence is CASSPRGGSGELFF. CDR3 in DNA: TGTGCCAGCAGTCCTCGGGGGGGATCCGGGGAGCTGTTTTTT.

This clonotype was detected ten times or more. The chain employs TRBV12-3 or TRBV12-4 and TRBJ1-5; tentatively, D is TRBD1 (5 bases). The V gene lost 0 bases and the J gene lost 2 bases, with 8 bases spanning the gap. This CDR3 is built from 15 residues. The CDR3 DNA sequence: TGTGCCAGCAGTTTAGCTGCGGGGGGCAATCAGCCCCAGCATTTT. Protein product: CASSLAAGGNQPQHF.

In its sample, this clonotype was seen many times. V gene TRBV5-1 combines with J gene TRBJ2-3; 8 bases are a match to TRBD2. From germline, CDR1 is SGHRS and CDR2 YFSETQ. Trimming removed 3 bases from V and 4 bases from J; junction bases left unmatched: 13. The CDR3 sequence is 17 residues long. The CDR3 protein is CASSSLQSSGHSDTQYF. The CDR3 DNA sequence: TGCGCCAGCAGCTCTCTACAGTCTAGCGGGCATTCAGATACGCAGTATTTT.

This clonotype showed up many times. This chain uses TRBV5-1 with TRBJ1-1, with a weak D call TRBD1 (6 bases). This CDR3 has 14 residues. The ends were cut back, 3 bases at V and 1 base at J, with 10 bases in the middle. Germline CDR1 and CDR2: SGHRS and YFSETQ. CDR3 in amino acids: CASSSDSQNTEAFF. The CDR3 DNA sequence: TGCGCCAGCAGCTCGGACAGCCAGAACACTGAAGCTTTCTTT.

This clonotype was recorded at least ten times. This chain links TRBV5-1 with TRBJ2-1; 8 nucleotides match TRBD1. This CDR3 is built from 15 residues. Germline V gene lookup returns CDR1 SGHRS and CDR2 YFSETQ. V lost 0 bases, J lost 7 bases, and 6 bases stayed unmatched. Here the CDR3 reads CASSLVQGASNEQFF. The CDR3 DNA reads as TGCGCCAGCAGCTTGGTTCAGGGGGCGTCAAATGAGCAGTTCTTC.

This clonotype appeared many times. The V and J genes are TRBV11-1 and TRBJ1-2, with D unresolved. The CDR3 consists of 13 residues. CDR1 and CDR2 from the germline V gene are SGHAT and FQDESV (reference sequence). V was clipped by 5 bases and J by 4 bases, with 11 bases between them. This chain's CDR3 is CASSPINGYGYTF. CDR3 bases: TGTGCCAGCAGCCCCATCAACGGCTATGGCTACACCTTC. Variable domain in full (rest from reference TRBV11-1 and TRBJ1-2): EAEVAQSPRYKITEKSQAVAFWCDPISGHATLYWYRQILGQGPELLVQFQDESVVDDSQLPKDRFSAERLKGVDSTLKIQPAELGDSAMYLCASSPINGYGYTFGSGTRLTVV.

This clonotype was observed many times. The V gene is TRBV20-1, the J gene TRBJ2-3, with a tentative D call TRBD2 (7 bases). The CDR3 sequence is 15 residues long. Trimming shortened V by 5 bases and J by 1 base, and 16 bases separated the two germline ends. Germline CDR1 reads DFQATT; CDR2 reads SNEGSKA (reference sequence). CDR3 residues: CSAGGGGAGTDTQYF. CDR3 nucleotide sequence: TGCAGTGCTGGAGGGGGGGGAGCCGGCACAGATACGCAGTATTTT.

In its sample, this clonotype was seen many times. The CDR3 DNA reads as TGTGCCAGCAGTCCTCGGGGCAGCAACTATGGCTACACCTTC. Translation gives CASSPRGSNYGYTF. The chain is built from TRBV12-3 or TRBV12-4 and TRBJ1-2; perhaps TRBD1 as D (5 bases). The CDR3 has 14 amino acids. The V gene lost 5 bases and the J gene lost 2 bases, with 12 bases spanning the gap.

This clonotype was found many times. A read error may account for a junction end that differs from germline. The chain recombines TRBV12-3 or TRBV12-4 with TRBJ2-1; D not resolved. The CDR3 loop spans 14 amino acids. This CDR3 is CASSSDGAYNEQSF. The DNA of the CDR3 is TGTGCCAGCAGTTCGGACGGAGCCTACAATGAGCAGTCCTTC.

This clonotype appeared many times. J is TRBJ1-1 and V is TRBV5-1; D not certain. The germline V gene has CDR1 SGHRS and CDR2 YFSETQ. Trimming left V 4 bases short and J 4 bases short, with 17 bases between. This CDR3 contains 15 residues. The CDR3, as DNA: TGCGCCAGCAGCCCACACGGGAGGCTGGGCACTGAAGCTTTCTTT. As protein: CASSPHGRLGTEAFF.

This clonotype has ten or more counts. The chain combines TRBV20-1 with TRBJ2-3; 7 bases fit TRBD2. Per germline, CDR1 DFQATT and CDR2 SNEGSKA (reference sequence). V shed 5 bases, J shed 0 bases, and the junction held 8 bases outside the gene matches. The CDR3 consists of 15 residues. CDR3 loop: CSALILSGSTDTQYF. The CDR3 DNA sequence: TGCAGTGCTCTCATACTTAGCGGGAGCACAGATACGCAGTATTTT.

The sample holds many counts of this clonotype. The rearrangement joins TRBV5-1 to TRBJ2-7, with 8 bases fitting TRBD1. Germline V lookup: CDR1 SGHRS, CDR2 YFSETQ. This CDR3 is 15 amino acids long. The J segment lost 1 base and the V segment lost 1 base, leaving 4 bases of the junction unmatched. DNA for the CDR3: TGCGCCAGCAGCTTGACCGGGACAGGATCCTACGAGCAGTACTTC. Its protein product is CASSLTGTGSYEQYF.

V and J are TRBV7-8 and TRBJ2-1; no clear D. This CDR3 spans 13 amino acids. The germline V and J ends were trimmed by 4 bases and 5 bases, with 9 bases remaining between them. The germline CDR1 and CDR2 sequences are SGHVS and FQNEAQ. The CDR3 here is CASSYSPDNEQFF. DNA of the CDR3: TGTGCCAGCAGCTACAGCCCGGACAATGAGCAGTTCTTC.

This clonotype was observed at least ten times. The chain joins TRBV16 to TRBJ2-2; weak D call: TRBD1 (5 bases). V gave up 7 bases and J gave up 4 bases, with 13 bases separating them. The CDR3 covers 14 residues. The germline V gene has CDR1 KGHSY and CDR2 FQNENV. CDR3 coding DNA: TGTGCCAGCAACGACCTCAGGGCCACCGGGGAGCTGTTTTTT. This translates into CASNDLRATGELFF.